Sequencing of this T cell receptor beta chain was carried out in a study of cytomegalovirus exposure and HLA in healthy donors. Looked up from germline, CDR1 is SNHLY and CDR2 is FYNNEI. V was clipped by 4 bases and J by 2 bases; unmatched bases: 2. The CDR3 is 14 residues long. PCR employed 60 Vbeta and 13 Jbeta primers. TCRdb keeps only in-frame clones here, not all; method: immunoSEQ multiplex PCR. The repertoire consists of about 190,000 clones, with approximately 86% occurring once and the leading ten covering 1.5% to 2%. This clone was seen only once. Material: PBMCs. This receptor was identified in a woman aged 18 to 35 in good health and CMV-seronegative. This chain links TRBV2 with TRBJ2-1; 7 bases map to TRBD2. In nucleotides, the CDR3 is TGTGCCAGCAGTGGGGCGGGAGCCTACAATGAGCAGTTCTTC. This codes for CASSGAGAYNEQFF.